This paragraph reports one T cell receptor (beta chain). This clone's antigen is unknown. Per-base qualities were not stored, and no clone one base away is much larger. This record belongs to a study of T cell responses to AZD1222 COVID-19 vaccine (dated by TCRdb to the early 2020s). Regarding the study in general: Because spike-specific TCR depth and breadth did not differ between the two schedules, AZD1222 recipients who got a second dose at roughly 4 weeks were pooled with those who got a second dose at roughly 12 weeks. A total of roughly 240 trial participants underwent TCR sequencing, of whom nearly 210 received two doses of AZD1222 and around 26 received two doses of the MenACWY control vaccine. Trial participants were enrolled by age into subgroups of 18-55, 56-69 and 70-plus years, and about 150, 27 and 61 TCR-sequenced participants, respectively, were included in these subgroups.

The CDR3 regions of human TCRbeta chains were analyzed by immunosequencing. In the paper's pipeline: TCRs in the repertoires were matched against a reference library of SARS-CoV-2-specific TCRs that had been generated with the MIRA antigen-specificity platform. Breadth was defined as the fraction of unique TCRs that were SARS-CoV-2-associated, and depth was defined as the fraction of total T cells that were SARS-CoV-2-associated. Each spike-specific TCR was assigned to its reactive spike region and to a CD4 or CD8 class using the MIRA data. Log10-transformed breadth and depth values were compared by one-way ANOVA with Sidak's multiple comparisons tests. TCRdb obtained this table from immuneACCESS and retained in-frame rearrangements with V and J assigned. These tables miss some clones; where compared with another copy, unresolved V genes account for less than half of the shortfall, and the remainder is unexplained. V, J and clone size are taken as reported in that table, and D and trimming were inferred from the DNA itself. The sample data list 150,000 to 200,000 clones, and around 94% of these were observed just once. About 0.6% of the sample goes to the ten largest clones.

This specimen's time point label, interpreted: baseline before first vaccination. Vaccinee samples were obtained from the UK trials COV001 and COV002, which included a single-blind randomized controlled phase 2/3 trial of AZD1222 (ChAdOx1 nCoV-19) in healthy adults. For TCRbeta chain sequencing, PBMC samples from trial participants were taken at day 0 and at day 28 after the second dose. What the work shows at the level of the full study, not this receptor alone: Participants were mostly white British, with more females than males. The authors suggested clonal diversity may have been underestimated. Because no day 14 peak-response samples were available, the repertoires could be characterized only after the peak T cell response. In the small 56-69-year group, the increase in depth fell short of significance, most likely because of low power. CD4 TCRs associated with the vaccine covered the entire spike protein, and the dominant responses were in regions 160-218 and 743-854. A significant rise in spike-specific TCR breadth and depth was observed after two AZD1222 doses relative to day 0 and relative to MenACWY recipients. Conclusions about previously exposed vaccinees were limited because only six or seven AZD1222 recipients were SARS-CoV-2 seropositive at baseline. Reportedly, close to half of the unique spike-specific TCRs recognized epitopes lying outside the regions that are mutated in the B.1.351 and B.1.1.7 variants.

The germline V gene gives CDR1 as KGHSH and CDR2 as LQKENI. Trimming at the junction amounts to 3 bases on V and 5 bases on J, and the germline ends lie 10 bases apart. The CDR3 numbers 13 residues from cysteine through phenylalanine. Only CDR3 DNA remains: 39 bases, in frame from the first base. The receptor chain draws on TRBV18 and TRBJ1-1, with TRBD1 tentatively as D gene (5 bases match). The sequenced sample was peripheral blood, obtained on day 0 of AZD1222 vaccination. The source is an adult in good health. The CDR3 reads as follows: CASSPQGSTEAFF. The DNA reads TGTGCCAGCTCACCTCAGGGAAGTACTGAAGCTTTCTTT.